This T cell receptor beta chain was found in a study of shared clonotypes between healthy human individuals. Study results and limitations: It was observed that approximately 5% of naive CD4 clonotypes were shared across a handful of donors.

The CDR3 is 13 amino acids. V was clipped by 3 bases and J by 7 bases, with 12 bases between them. CDR1 SNHLY and CDR2 FYNNEI come from the germline V gene. As regards this clone: The antigen remains unidentified.

Repertoires were generated with immunoSEQ multiplex PCR, while TCRdb's copy carries only in-frame clones and drops some. The sample contains some 2.4 million clones, under 95% of which appear only once. This chain uses TRBV2 with TRBJ1-1, with unresolved D. Sequenced input: naive CD4+ T cells from PBMCs. Specified subset: CD45RA+ positively selected. This TCR was recovered from a man younger than 30 in good health. Some clones in this sample may be carry-over from other donors' samples. CDR3 sequence (DNA): TGTGCCAGCAGTGAGCGTACGGGCGGTGAAGCTTTCTTT. Its translation is CASSERTGGEAFF.